This TCR beta chain came from a study of blood T cell repertoires in COVID-19. Study summary: T cells, B-cell-depleted T cells, or PBMCs provided the cDNA or gDNA that served as material.

Repertoires were generated with immunoSEQ multiplex PCR, while TCRdb's copy carries only in-frame clones and drops some. The data show over 600,000 clones, around 90% seen once. This clone occurred a few times. Trimming took 1 base from V and 8 from J; bases not matched to a gene: 10. The CDR3 is made up of 15 amino acids. Germline loops: CDR1 SGHRS, CDR2 YFSETQ. Material: peripheral blood. The TCR was taken from a woman between 18 and 29 years old with acute or convalescent COVID-19. This chain connects TRBV5-1 to TRBJ1-2, with 8 bases that match TRBD1. This CDR3 reads CASSLTLGQARGYTF. In DNA, the CDR3 is TGCGCCAGCAGCTTGACCCTGGGACAGGCGAGGGGCTACACCTTC.